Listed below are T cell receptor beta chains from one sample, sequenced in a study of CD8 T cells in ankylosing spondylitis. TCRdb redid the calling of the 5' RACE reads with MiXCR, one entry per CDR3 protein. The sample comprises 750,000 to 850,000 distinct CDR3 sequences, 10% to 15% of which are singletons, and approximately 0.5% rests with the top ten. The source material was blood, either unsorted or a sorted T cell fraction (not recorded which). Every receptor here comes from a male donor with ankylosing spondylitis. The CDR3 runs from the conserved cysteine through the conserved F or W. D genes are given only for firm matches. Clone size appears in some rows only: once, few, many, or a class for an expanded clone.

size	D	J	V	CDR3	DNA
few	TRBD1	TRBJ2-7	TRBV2	CARGTETYEQYF	TGTGCCAGGGGGACAGAAACCTACGAGCAGTACTTC
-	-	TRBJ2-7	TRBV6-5	CASSPGQGQYF	TGTGCCAGCAGTCCTGGACAAGGGCAGTACTTC
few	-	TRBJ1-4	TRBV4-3	CASSSGYNEKLFF	TGCGCCAGCAGCTCGGGATACAATGAAAAACTGTTTTTT
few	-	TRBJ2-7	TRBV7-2	CASSLVALGAYEQYF	TGTGCCAGCAGCTTAGTAGCCCTGGGGGCCTACGAGCAGTACTTC
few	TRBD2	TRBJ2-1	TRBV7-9	CASSLVLWLAGNEQFF	TGTGCCAGCAGCTTAGTATTATGGCTAGCGGGTAATGAGCAGTTCTTC
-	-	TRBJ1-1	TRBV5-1	CASSLEGDPNTEAFF	TGCGCCAGCAGCTTGGAAGGGGACCCGAACACTGAAGCTTTCTTT
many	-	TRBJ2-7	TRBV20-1	CSWVGGPSYEQYF	TGCAGTTGGGTGGGAGGCCCCTCCTACGAGCAGTACTTC
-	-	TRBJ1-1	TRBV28	CASSPLEPEAFF	TGTGCCAGCAGTCCCTTGGAGCCTGAAGCTTTCTTT
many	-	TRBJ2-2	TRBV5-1	CASSLAGTNTGELFF	TGCGCCAGCAGCTTGGCCGGGACCAACACCGGGGAGCTGTTTTTT
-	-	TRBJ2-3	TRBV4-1	CASGSGSKQYF	TGCGCCAGCGGGTCCGGGAGTAAGCAGTATTTT
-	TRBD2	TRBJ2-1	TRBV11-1	CASSLAPGLVGYEQFF	TGTGCCAGCAGCTTAGCCCCGGGACTAGTGGGGTATGAGCAGTTCTTC
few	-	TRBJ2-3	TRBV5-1	CASSLELRGSLGDTQYF	TGCGCCAGCAGCTTGGAACTCCGCGGGTCGTTAGGAGATACGCAGTATTTT
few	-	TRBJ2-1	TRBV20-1	CSAGFRIEQFF	TGCAGTGCTGGCTTCCGGATTGAGCAGTTCTTC
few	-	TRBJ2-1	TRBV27	CASRNQGEGGNEQFF	TGTGCCAGCAGAAATCAGGGGGAAGGGGGGAATGAGCAGTTCTTC
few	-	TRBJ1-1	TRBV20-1	CSARDPHRAHTEAFF	TGCAGTGCTAGAGACCCACACAGGGCCCACACTGAAGCTTTCTTT
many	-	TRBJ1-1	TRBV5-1	CASSLGDRLNTEAFF	TGCGCCAGCAGCTTGGGGGACCGCTTGAACACTGAAGCTTTCTTT
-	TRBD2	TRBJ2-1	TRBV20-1	CSARTSRGGRFEQFF	TGCAGTGCTAGAACCTCAAGGGGAGGGAGGTTTGAGCAGTTCTTC
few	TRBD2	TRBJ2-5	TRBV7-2	CASSFGGNQETQYF	TGTGCCAGCAGCTTCGGGGGGAACCAAGAGACCCAGTACTTC
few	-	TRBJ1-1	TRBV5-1	CASSTGRSLNTEAFF	TGCGCCAGCAGCACCGGACGGTCACTGAACACTGAAGCTTTCTTT
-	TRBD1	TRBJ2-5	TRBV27	CASSLQQGRETQYF	TGTGCCAGCAGTCTTCAACAGGGGAGAGAGACCCAGTACTTC
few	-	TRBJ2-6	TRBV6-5	CASSFQRGANVLTF	TGTGCCAGCAGTTTCCAACGCGGGGCCAACGTCCTGACTTTC
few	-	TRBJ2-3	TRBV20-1	CSAATLRDTQYF	TGCAGTGCTGCCACCTTGCGAGATACGCAGTATTTT
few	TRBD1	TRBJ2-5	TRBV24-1	CATSAGQPQETQYF	TGTGCCACCAGTGCGGGACAGCCCCAAGAGACCCAGTACTTC
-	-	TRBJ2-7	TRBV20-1	CSATGRGDEQYF	TGCAGTGCTACTGGGAGGGGGGACGAGCAGTACTTC
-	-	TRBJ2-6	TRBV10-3	CAIGRLSGANVLTF	TGTGCCATCGGGAGACTCTCTGGGGCCAACGTCCTGACTTTC
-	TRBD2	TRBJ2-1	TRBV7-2	CASSFRGGQLYNEQFF	TGTGCCAGCAGCTTCCGCGGGGGGCAACTTTACAATGAGCAGTTCTTC
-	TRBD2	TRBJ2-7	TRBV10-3	CAISAGLAGGSYEQYF	TGTGCCATCAGTGCAGGACTAGCGGGAGGCTCCTACGAGCAGTACTTC
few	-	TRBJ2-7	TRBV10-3	CAISELAEQYF	TGTGCCATCAGTGAGCTGGCAGAGCAGTACTTC
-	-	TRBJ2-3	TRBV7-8	CASSLATYTDTQYF	TGTGCCAGCAGCTTAGCAACCTACACAGATACGCAGTATTTT
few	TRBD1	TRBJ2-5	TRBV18	CASSPDRADETQYF	TGTGCCAGCTCACCAGACAGGGCGGATGAGACCCAGTACTTC
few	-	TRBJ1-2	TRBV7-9	CASSLAQGHGYTF	TGTGCCAGCAGCTTAGCCCAGGGACATGGCTACACCTTC
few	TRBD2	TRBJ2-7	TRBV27	CASSLRREAPYEQYF	TGTGCCAGCAGTTTAAGGCGGGAGGCCCCCTACGAGCAGTACTTC
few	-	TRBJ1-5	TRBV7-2	CASSLYEQPQHF	TGTGCCAGCAGCTTATATGAACAGCCCCAGCATTTT
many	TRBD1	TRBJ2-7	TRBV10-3	CAISVVRGPYEQYF	TGTGCCATCAGTGTTGTCAGGGGGCCCTACGAGCAGTACTTC
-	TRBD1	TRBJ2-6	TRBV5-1	CASSVTGQVSGANVLTF	TGCGCCAGCAGCGTTACGGGACAGGTCTCTGGGGCCAACGTCCTGACTTTC
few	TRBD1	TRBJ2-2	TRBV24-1	CATSDKLTGAFNTGELFF	TGTGCCACCAGTGATAAATTGACAGGGGCCTTTAACACCGGGGAGCTGTTTTTT
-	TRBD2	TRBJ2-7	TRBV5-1	CASSLAGTSRVSEQYF	TGCGCCAGCAGCTTGGCCGGGACTAGTAGGGTTTCTGAGCAGTACTTC
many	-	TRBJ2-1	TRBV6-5	CASSYSGASGIDEQFF	TGTGCCAGCAGTTACTCGGGGGCGTCGGGTATAGATGAGCAGTTCTTC
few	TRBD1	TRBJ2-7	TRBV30	CAWRTSGTGTYEQYF	TGTGCCTGGAGGACATCCGGGACAGGGACCTACGAGCAGTACTTC
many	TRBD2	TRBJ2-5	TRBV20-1	CSARKTSGTPQETQYF	TGCAGTGCTAGAAAGACTAGCGGGACGCCCCAAGAGACCCAGTACTTC
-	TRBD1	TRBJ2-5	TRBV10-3	CAISLTGYAETQYF	TGTGCCATCAGCCTGACAGGGTACGCGGAGACCCAGTACTTC
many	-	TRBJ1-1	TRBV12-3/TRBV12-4	CASSFLQANTEAFF	TGTGCCAGCAGTTTCTTACAGGCGAACACTGAAGCTTTCTTT
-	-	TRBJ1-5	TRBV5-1	CASSLAGPNSNQPQHF	TGCGCCAGCAGCTTGGCAGGACCTAATAGCAATCAGCCCCAGCATTTT
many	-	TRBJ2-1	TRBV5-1	CASSLARAGGNEQFF	TGCGCCAGCAGCTTGGCCAGGGCAGGGGGGAATGAGCAGTTCTTC
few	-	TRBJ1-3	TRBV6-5	CASSYGGRSGNTIYF	TGTGCCAGCAGTTACGGCGGACGCTCTGGAAACACCATATATTTT
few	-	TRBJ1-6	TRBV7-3	CASSLYLLTGRNSPLHF	TGTGCCAGCAGCTTATACCTCCTCACAGGGCGAAATTCACCCCTCCACTTT
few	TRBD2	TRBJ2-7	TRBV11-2	CASSVTSGGLGEQYF	TGTGCCAGCAGCGTTACTAGCGGGGGGCTCGGGGAGCAGTACTTC
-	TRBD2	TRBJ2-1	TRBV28	CASRIPGLAGGYEQFF	TGTGCCAGCAGGATCCCGGGACTAGCGGGGGGCTATGAGCAGTTCTTC
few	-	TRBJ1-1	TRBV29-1	CSVQRGHTEAFF	TGCAGCGTTCAGCGGGGTCACACTGAAGCTTTCTTT
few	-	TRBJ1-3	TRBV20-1	CSASRFLSGNTIYF	TGCAGTGCTAGTCGGTTTCTCTCTGGAAACACCATATATTTT
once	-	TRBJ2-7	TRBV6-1	CASSERERGELNKYF	TGTGCCAGCAGTGAGCGGGAACGTGGGGAATTAAACAAGTACTTC
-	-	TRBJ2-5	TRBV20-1	CSARTPGQLVGTQYF	TGCAGTGCTAGGACGCCGGGCCAACTGGTAGGGACCCAGTACTTC
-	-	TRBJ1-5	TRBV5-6	CASSWGGAGSNQPQHF	TGTGCCAGCAGCTGGGGCGGAGCGGGGAGCAATCAGCCCCAGCATTTT
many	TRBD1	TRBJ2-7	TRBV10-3	CAISARDRVYEQYF	TGTGCCATCAGTGCAAGGGACAGGGTCTACGAGCAGTACTTC
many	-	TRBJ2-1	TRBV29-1	CSAGRLPYNEQFF	TGCAGCGCGGGCCGGTTGCCCTACAATGAGCAGTTCTTC
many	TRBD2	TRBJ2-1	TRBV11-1	CASSPRGAAGGSNNEQFF	TGTGCCAGCAGCCCAAGAGGGGCTGCGGGAGGCTCCAACAATGAGCAGTTCTTC
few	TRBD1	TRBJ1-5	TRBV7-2	CASSQNRGSNQPQHF	TGTGCCAGCAGCCAAAACAGGGGAAGCAATCAGCCCCAGCATTTT
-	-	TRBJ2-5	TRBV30	CAWSALRETQYF	TGTGCCTGGAGTGCACTTCGAGAGACCCAGTACTTC
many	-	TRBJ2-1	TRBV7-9	CASSYLGSSYNEQFF	TGTGCCAGCAGCTACTTGGGGAGCTCCTACAATGAGCAGTTCTTC
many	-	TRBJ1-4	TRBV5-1	CASSSEDATNEKLFF	TGCGCCAGCAGCTCGGAGGATGCAACTAATGAAAAACTGTTTTTT